The 27 T cell receptor beta chains in this list originate from one sample, sequenced in a study of shared clonotypes between healthy human individuals. Using immunoSEQ multiplex PCR, the repertoire was profiled, and TCRdb retains in-frame clones only, with some absent. This table has hundreds of thousands of clones, 74% appearing once. Sequencing was carried out using memory CD4+ T cells sorted from blood. Subset meaning: CD45RA-negative fraction. The receptors stem from a woman in her twenties or thirties in good health.

The rearrangement joins TRBV5-1 to TRBJ2-1, with D unresolved. The CDR3 is 15 residues long. The V end was cut by 0 bases, the J end by 0 bases, with 7 bases between. Germline V gene data show CDR1 as SGHRS and CDR2 as YFSETQ. The CDR3 sequence: CASSLVYSSYNEQFF. In DNA, the CDR3 is TGCGCCAGCAGCTTGGTGTACAGCTCCTACAATGAGCAGTTCTTC.

The table lists this clone with a count of one. CDR3: CAWGAPWDTQYF. Here the CDR3 DNA reads TGTGCCTGGGGGGCTCCGTGGGATACGCAGTATTTT. The J gene is TRBJ2-3, the V gene TRBV5-8, with D possibly being TRBD1 or TRBD2 (6 bases each). Germline CDR1 reads SGHTS; CDR2 reads YDEGEE. Trimming took off 10 bases at V and 6 bases at J, with 15 bases between the two ends. This CDR3 is 12 amino acids long.

V usage is TRBV2 and J usage is TRBJ2-7; 7 bases agree with TRBD1. The CDR3 length is 14 residues. Trimming removed 7 bases from V and 0 bases from J; junction bases left unmatched: 6. Germline V gives CDR1 SNHLY, CDR2 FYNNEI. The CDR3 coding sequence is TGTGCCAGCAAGCCGACAGGGAACTCCTACGAGCAGTACTTC. The encoded protein is CASKPTGNSYEQYF.

The chain combines TRBV11-2 with TRBJ2-3; D unclear. The CDR3 extends over 11 amino acids. The V gene's germline CDR1 is SGHAT and CDR2 FQNNGV. V was pared by 4 bases and J by 5 bases, with 4 bases between. The CDR3 loop is CASSSLDTQYF. CDR3 nucleotides: TGTGCCAGCAGCTCTCTAGATACGCAGTATTTT.

CDR3 bases: TGTGCCAGTAAAAAGGGTAGTTCACCCGGGGAGCTGTTTTTT. Residues: CASKKGSSPGELFF. V and J are TRBV19 and TRBJ2-2; D remains ambiguous. Between the trimmed V and J ends, which lost 7 bases and 6 bases, there was a span of 15 bases. Looked up from germline, CDR1 is LNHDA and CDR2 is SQIVND (reference sequence). The CDR3 length is 14 residues.

This rearrangement joins TRBV5-1 to TRBJ1-1; TRBD1 matches 11 bases. This CDR3 is built from 16 residues. V lost 0 bases and J lost 2; bases outside the gene matches: 3. Germline V gives CDR1 SGHRS, CDR2 YFSETQ. CDR3 nucleotides: TGCGCCAGCAGCTTGGCGGGACAGGGGGTAAACACTGAAGCTTTCTTT. Its translation is CASSLAGQGVNTEAFF.

V gene TRBV18 combines with J gene TRBJ1-1; the D is unclear. The CDR3 is made up of 13 amino acids. V lost 2 bases and J lost 1, with 5 bases in between. Germline V gene lookup returns CDR1 KGHSH and CDR2 LQKENI. The CDR3, as DNA: TGTGCCAGCTCACCAATGGAGAACACTGAAGCTTTCTTT. It codes for CASSPMENTEAFF. Filled out from reference TRBV18 and TRBJ1-1, the complete variable domain reads NAGVMQNPRHLVRRRGQEARLRCSPMKGHSHVYWYRQLPEEGLKFMVYLQKENIIDESGMPKERFSAEFPKEGPSILRIQQVVRGDSAAYFCASSPMENTEAFFGQGTRLTVV.

The V call is TRBV28, the J call TRBJ2-7, with no clear D. CDR1 and CDR2 (germline): MDHEN, SYDVKM. Trimming cost V 3 bases and J 6 bases, with 21 bases left between them. This CDR3 is built from 16 residues. The CDR3 region has the DNA TGTGCCAGCAGTTTTACCCCTGGAGTGGTGGTCTTCGAGCAGTACTTC. This encodes CASSFTPGVVVFEQYF.

The rearrangement joins TRBV28 to TRBJ2-3, with 11 bases matching TRBD2. The CDR3 has 15 amino acids. Germline V gene data show CDR1 as MDHEN and CDR2 as SYDVKM. After removal of 6 bases from V and 4 bases from J, the junction contained 6 bases not matched to a gene. As DNA, the CDR3 is TGTGCCAGCAGCGGTGGGACTAGCGGACCAGATACGCAGTATTTT. Translating it yields CASSGGTSGPDTQYF.

This clone occurred many times. The rearrangement uses TRBV7-8 and TRBJ1-2, with D perhaps matching TRBD1 (5 bases). Deletions cut 2 bases from V and 7 bases from J, with 23 bases between. Per the germline V gene, CDR1 is SGHVS and CDR2 is FQNEAQ. This CDR3 has 17 residues. The CDR3 reads CASSLSAARLAGPGYTF. The CDR3 region has the DNA TGTGCCAGCAGCTTATCTGCGGCTAGGCTGGCAGGGCCTGGCTACACCTTC.

The chain links TRBV5-6 to TRBJ1-2; 8 bases line up with TRBD1. This CDR3 has 14 residues. V was pared by 4 bases and J by 3 bases, with 5 bases of the junction left unmatched. Germline CDR1 and CDR2: SGHDT and YYEEEE. Here the CDR3 reads CASSRDRSYYGYTF. For the CDR3, the DNA is TGTGCCAGCAGCAGGGACAGGTCTTACTATGGCTACACCTTC. Variable domain in full (rest from reference TRBV5-6 and TRBJ1-2): DAGVTQSPTHLIKTRGQQVTLRCSPKSGHDTVSWYQQALGQGPQFIFQYYEEEERQRGNFPDRFSGHQFPNYSSELNVNALLLGDSALYLCASSRDRSYYGYTFGSGTRLTVV.

The chain uses TRBV19 and TRBJ1-5, with D possibly matching TRBD1 (6 bases). The CDR3 contains 17 residues. V lost 3 bases and J 2 bases, leaving 17 bases between the germline ends. Per germline, CDR1 LNHDA and CDR2 SQIVND (reference sequence). CDR3 DNA sequence: TGTGCCAGTAGTATTAATGTTGGCAGGGGTCGCAATCAGCCCCAGCATTTT. It yields the protein CASSINVGRGRNQPQHF. The variable domain in full, completed from reference TRBV19 and TRBJ1-5, reads DGGITQSPKYLFRKEGQNVTLSCEQNLNHDAMYWYRQDPGQGLRLIYYSQIVNDFQKGDIAEGYSVSREKKESFPLTVTSAQKNPTAFYLCASSINVGRGRNQPQHFGDGTRLSIL.

The table lists this clone with many counts. The genes are TRBV6-1 and TRBJ2-5, with D possibly being TRBD1 or TRBD2 (5 bases each). The CDR3 runs 17 residues. Germline V gene data show CDR1 as MNHNS and CDR2 as SASEGT. Deletions cut 0 bases from V and 0 bases from J, with 14 bases between. CDR3 sequence: CASSEAGTGRYQETQYF. CDR3 coding DNA: TGTGCCAGCAGTGAAGCTGGGACGGGAAGATACCAAGAGACCCAGTACTTC.

J is TRBJ1-2 and V is TRBV2; unclear D gene. From germline, CDR1 is SNHLY and CDR2 FYNNEI. The CDR3 is 15 residues long. The V gene lost 7 bases and the J gene lost 6 bases, with 21 bases spanning the gap. The CDR3: CASIHGDFEADGYTF. In DNA form, the CDR3 reads TGTGCCAGCATACACGGGGATTTTGAAGCGGATGGCTACACCTTC. Supplemented by reference TRBV2 and TRBJ1-2, the full variable domain reads EPEVTQTPSHQVTQMGQEVILRCVPISNHLYFYWYRQILGQKVEFLVSFYNNEISEKSEIFDDQFSVERPDGSNFTLKIRSTKLEDSAMYFCASIHGDFEADGYTFGSGTRLTVV.

The genes are TRBV4-1 and TRBJ2-3, with 12 bases identical to TRBD2. This CDR3 region has 17 residues. Germline loops: CDR1 MGHRA, CDR2 YSYEKL. The V gene end was trimmed by 0 bases and the J gene end by 8 bases; junction bases not matched to a gene: 9. CDR3 sequence (DNA): TGCGCCAGCAGCCAAGAATATCGACTAGCGGGAGTTGGTACGCAGTATTTT. It encodes CASSQEYRLAGVGTQYF.

The rearrangement joins TRBV5-4 to TRBJ2-2; D tentatively fits TRBD1 or TRBD2 (6 bases each). The V gene's germline CDR1 is SGHNT and CDR2 YYREEE (reference sequence). The CDR3 sequence is 14 residues long. The V end lost 4 bases, the J end lost 5 bases, and 12 bases lay between the germline ends. The CDR3 nucleotides read TGTGCCAGCAGCGTGCAGGGGACTACCGGGGAGCTGTTTTTT. It encodes CASSVQGTTGELFF.

Points on this clone: The identical CDR3 is also encoded by other nucleotide sequences in the sample. The chain has TRBV5-1 and TRBJ1-3; D uncertain. Germline CDR1 SGHRS, CDR2 YFSETQ. The CDR3 has 14 residues. The V gene lost 0 bases and the J gene lost 4 bases, with 8 bases spanning the gap. As DNA, the CDR3 is TGCGCCAGCAGCTTGGGGACCGGCGGAAACACCATATATTTT. It specifies CASSLGTGGNTIYF.

The V call is TRBV5-1, the J call TRBJ2-1, with D possibly TRBD1 on 6 matching bases. V lost 3 bases, J lost 8 bases, and 18 bases lay in between. The CDR3 spans 15 residues. Germline V gene lookup returns CDR1 SGHRS and CDR2 YFSETQ. The CDR3 here is CASSSRDTGHDEQFF. CDR3 DNA: TGCGCCAGCAGCTCCCGGGACACCGGTCACGATGAGCAGTTCTTC.

The chain recombines TRBV5-6 with TRBJ1-3; 8 bases are a match to TRBD1. Per germline, CDR1 SGHDT and CDR2 YYEEEE. This CDR3 has 15 amino acids. The V gene end was trimmed by 5 bases and the J gene end by 2 bases; junction bases not matched to a gene: 6. Here the CDR3 reads CASSKKTGAGNTIYF. The CDR3 bases are TGTGCCAGCAGTAAAAAGACAGGGGCTGGAAACACCATATATTTT.

This clone turned up a few times. This rearrangement joins TRBV28 to TRBJ1-2, with 7 bases aligning to TRBD1. The ends lost 5 bases at V and 4 bases at J; junction bases unmatched: 10. This CDR3 is built from 15 residues. Germline CDR1 reads MDHEN; CDR2 reads SYDVKM. The DNA of the CDR3 is TGTGCCAGCAGTCCTGGACAGGACTGGGGCTATGGCTACACCTTC. It encodes CASSPGQDWGYGYTF.

The chain is built from TRBV5-1 and TRBJ2-4; no clear D gene. There are 15 residues in the CDR3. Trimming removed 2 bases from V and 2 bases from J, with 11 bases in between. Germline values: CDR1 SGHRS, CDR2 YFSETQ. The CDR3 bases are TGCGCCAGCAGCTTCACACCGGGCCCCAAAAACATTCAGTACTTC. Translating gives CASSFTPGPKNIQYF.

As concerns this clone: At the DNA level, this CDR3 is encoded by other sequences in the same sample as well. The gene calls are TRBV5-1 and TRBJ2-1; TRBD2 matches at 8 bases. V gave up 7 bases and J gave up 4 bases; unmatched junction bases: 10. The V gene's germline CDR1 is SGHRS and CDR2 YFSETQ. This CDR3 spans 15 amino acids. The CDR3 DNA is TGCGCCAGCGCTACATCCAGCGGGGGATACAATGAGCAGTTCTTC. Translation gives CASATSSGGYNEQFF.

The genes are TRBV7-2 and TRBJ2-3, with 13 bases that match TRBD2. The CDR3 spans 18 residues. V was pared by 5 bases and J by 3 bases, with 11 bases of the junction left unmatched. The germline V gene encodes CDR1 SGHTA and CDR2 FQGNSA. DNA of the CDR3: TGTGCCAGCAGCATAGAAGGACTAGCGGGAGTAGGAACAGATACGCAGTATTTT. Translation: CASSIEGLAGVGTDTQYF.

The CDR3: CASRPLDRVGGNTIYF. For the CDR3, the DNA is TGTGCCAGCAGACCCCTCGACAGGGTTGGAGGAAACACCATATATTTT. The chain joins TRBV28 to TRBJ1-3, with 7 bases fitting TRBD1. The CDR3 loop spans 16 amino acids. With 6 bases clipped from V and 4 bases from J, the junction kept 12 bases outside the gene matches. Germline-derived CDR1 and CDR2 are MDHEN and SYDVKM.

V and J are TRBV5-4 and TRBJ1-4; 8 bases map to TRBD1. After removal of 4 bases from V and 0 bases from J, the junction contained 11 bases not matched to a gene. This CDR3 spans 18 amino acids. Per germline, CDR1 SGHNT and CDR2 YYREEE (reference sequence). CDR3 nucleotides: TGTGCCAGCAGCCGAACGGGGACAGGCGATGCAACTAATGAAAAACTGTTTTTT. Encoded protein: CASSRTGTGDATNEKLFF.

This chain links TRBV28 with TRBJ2-7, with 15 bases lining up with TRBD2. Unmatched junction bases numbered 13, after V lost 3 bases and J lost 7 bases. The germline V gene has CDR1 MDHEN and CDR2 SYDVKM. CDR3 size: 18 residues. The CDR3 nucleotides are TGTGCCAGCAGTTTCCCCGGACTAGCGGGAGGGGTGCGGAGTGAGCAGTACTTC. It encodes CASSFPGLAGGVRSEQYF. The full variable domain, completed using reference TRBV28 and TRBJ2-7, is DVKVTQSSRYLVKRTGEKVFLECVQDMDHENMFWYRQDPGLGLRLIYFSYDVKMKEKGDIPEGYSVSREKKERFSLILESASTNQTSMYLCASSFPGLAGGVRSEQYFGPGTRLTVT.

CDR3 residues: CAWRAPGLSQETQYF. The CDR3 region has the DNA TGTGCCTGGAGAGCGCCGGGACTATCCCAAGAGACCCAGTACTTC. V and J are TRBV30 and TRBJ2-5, with TRBD2 matching 7 bases. The germline V gene has CDR1 GTSNPN and CDR2 SVGIG (reference sequence). J gave up 1 base and V 3 bases, and 8 bases lay outside the gene matches. This CDR3 has 15 residues.